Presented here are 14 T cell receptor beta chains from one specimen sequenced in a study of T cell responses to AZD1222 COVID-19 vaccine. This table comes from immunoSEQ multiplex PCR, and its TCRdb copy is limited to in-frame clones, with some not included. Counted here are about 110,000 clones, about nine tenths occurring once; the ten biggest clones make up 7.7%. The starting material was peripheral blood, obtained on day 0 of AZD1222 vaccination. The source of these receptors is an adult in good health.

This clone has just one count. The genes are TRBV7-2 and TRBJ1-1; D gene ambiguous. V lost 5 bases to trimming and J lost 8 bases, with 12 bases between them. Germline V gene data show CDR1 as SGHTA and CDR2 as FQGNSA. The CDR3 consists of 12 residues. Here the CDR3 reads CASSTYSKEAFF. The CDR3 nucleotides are TGTGCCAGCAGCACATATTCGAAAGAAGCTTTCTTT.

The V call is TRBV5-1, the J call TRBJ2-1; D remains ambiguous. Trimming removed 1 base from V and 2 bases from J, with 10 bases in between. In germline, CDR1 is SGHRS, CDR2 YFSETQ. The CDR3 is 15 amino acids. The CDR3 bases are TGCGCCAGCAGCTTGACACCCACTACCTACAATGAGCAGTTCTTC. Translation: CASSLTPTTYNEQFF.

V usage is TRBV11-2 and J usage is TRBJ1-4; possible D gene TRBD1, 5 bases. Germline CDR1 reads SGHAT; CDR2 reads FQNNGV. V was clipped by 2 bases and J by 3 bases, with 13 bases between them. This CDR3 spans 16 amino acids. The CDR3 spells CASSLRPGLANEKLFF. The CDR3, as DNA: TGTGCCAGCAGCTTACGCCCAGGGTTGGCTAATGAAAAACTGTTTTTT.

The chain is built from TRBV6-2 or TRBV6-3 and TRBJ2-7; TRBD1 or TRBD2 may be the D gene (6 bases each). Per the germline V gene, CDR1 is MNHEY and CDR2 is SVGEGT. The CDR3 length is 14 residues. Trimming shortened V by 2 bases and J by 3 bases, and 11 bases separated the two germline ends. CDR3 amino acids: CASSYEGGIYEQYF. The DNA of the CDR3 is TGTGCCAGCAGTTACGAAGGGGGGATCTACGAGCAGTACTTC.

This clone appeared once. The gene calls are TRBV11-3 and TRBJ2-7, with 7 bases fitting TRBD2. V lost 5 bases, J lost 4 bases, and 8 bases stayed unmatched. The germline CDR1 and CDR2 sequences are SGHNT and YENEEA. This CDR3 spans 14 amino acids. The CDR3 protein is CASSPSGVAYEQYF. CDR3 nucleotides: TGTGCCAGCAGCCCAAGCGGGGTGGCGTACGAGCAGTACTTC.

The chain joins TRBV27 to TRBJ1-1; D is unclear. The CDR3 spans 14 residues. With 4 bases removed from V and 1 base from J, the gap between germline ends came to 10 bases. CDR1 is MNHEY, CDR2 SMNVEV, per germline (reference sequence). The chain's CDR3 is CASSSNSRNTEAFF. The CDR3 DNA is TGTGCCAGCAGTTCGAACTCCAGGAACACTGAAGCTTTCTTT.

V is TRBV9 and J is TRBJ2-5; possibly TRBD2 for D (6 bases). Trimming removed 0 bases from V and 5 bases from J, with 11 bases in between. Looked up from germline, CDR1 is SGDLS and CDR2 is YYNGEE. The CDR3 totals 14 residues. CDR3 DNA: TGTGCCAGCAGCGTAGTCGGTGGGGGGGAGACCCAGTACTTC. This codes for CASSVVGGGETQYF.

Here the CDR3 DNA reads TGTGCCAGCAGCAAAATGGGACTAGCGGGCCCACTCTACAATGAGCAGTTCTTC. This codes for CASSKMGLAGPLYNEQFF. This chain connects TRBV21-1 to TRBJ2-1; the table calls TRBD2, which could not be checked here. TRBV21-1 is deemed a pseudogene. The CDR3 length is 18 residues.

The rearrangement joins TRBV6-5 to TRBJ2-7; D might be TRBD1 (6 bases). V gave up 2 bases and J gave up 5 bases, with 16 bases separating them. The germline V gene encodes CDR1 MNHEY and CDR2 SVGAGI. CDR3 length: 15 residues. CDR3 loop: CASSYTRGRVHEQYF. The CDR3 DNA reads TGTGCCAGCAGTTACACCAGGGGCCGAGTCCACGAGCAGTACTTC.

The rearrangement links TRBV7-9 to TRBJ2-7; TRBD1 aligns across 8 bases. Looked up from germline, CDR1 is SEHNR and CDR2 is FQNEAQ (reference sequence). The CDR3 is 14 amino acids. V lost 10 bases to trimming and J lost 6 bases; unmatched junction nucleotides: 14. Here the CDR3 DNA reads TGTGCCACCTCCCGGGCAGGGGGCCCGGGCGAGCAGTACTTC. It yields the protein CATSRAGGPGEQYF.

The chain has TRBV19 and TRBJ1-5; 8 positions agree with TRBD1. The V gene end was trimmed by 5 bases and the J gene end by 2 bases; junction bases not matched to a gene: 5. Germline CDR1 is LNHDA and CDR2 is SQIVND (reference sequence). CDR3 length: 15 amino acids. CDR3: CASSFQDRGNQPQHF. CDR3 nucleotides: TGTGCCAGTAGTTTCCAGGACAGGGGCAATCAGCCCCAGCATTTT.

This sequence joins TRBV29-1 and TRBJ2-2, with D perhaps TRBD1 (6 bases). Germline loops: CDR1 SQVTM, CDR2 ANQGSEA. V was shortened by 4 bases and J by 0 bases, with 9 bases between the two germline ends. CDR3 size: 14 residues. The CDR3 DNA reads TGCAGCGTTGGTCAGGGGACGAACACCGGGGAGCTGTTTTTT. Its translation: CSVGQGTNTGELFF.

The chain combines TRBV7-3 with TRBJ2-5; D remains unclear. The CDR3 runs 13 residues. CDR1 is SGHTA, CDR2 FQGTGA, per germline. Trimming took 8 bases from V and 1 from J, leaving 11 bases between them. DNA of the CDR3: TGTGCCAGCTCCCCCGGGCCCCAAGAGACCCAGTACTTC. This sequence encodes CASSPGPQETQYF.

The CDR3 DNA follows: TGTGCCAGCAGCCAACCCGACAGGGAAAATGAAAAACTGTTTTTT. Amino acid sequence: CASSQPDRENEKLFF. The rearrangement links TRBV7-9 to TRBJ1-4, with 7 bases matching TRBD1. Looked up from germline, CDR1 is SEHNR and CDR2 is FQNEAQ (reference sequence). Germline trimming cut 5 bases from V and 5 bases from J; bases unmatched to any gene: 8. This CDR3 region has 15 residues.